Listed here are 9 T cell receptor beta chains from one sample, sequenced in a study of CD8 T cells in ankylosing spondylitis. TCRdb re-called the 5' RACE reads with MiXCR, one entry per CDR3 protein. The sample carries about 500,000 distinct CDR3 sequences, roughly an eighth recorded once. Study-level results: A TCR beta motif of fewer than ten highly homologous variants appeared characteristic of ankylosing spondylitis blood.

No antigen has been assigned to these receptors. The sequencing input was blood, either unsorted or a sorted T cell fraction (not recorded which). These receptors were collected from a male donor with ankylosing spondylitis.

In this sample, this clonotype turned up many times. The chain combines TRBV13 with TRBJ2-1, with D perhaps given as TRBD1 or TRBD2 (5 bases each). Trimming shortened V by 2 bases and J by 2 bases, and 13 bases separated the two germline ends. Germline CDR1 reads PRHDT; CDR2 reads FYEKMQ (reference sequence). The CDR3 has 16 residues. The CDR3 protein is CASSLIAGTTYNEQFF. The CDR3 DNA sequence: TGTGCCAGCAGCTTAATCGCAGGGACGACCTACAATGAGCAGTTCTTC.

This clonotype was seen just once. The chain recombines TRBV11-2 with TRBJ2-5; TRBD1 might be the D (6 bases). The CDR3 is 15 amino acids. The V end lost 2 bases, the J end lost 2 bases, and 12 bases lay between the germline ends. CDR1 is SGHAT and CDR2 is FQNNGV in the germline V gene. The DNA of the CDR3 is TGTGCCAGCAGCTTATACACAGGGCCACAAGAGACCCAGTACTTC. Translation gives CASSLYTGPQETQYF.

This clonotype was counted only a few times. V usage is TRBV11-2 and J usage is TRBJ2-2, with 8 nucleotides matching TRBD2. The V gene end was trimmed by 5 bases and the J gene end by 5 bases; junction bases not matched to a gene: 7. The CDR3 has 15 residues. Germline V lookup: CDR1 SGHAT, CDR2 FQNNGV. The CDR3 is CASSPREGGTGELFF. In DNA, the CDR3 is TGTGCCAGCAGCCCCCGGGAGGGAGGGACCGGGGAGCTGTTTTTT.

This clonotype was found many times. The V call is TRBV12-3 or TRBV12-4, the J call TRBJ2-1; TRBD2 aligns across 11 bases. This CDR3 is built from 15 residues. V shed 3 bases, J shed 10 bases, and the junction held 8 bases outside the gene matches. CDR3 in amino acids: CASSFRLAGGEEQFF. CDR3 bases: TGTGCCAGCAGTTTTCGGCTAGCGGGAGGAGAGGAGCAGTTCTTC.

This clonotype was seen a few times. The chain combines TRBV7-9 with TRBJ2-2, with D perhaps matching TRBD1 (6 bases). CDR1 is SEHNR and CDR2 is FQNEAQ in the germline V gene (reference sequence). V was pared by 3 bases and J by 3 bases, with 8 bases between. CDR3 size: 14 residues. CDR3 nucleotides: TGTGCCAGCAGCTTTAACAGGGACACCGGGGAGCTGTTTTTT. It is translated as CASSFNRDTGELFF.

This clonotype was observed many times. J is TRBJ1-1 and V is TRBV20-1, with D unresolved. Trimming removed 0 bases at V and 5 bases at J, with 10 bases between. The germline CDR1 and CDR2 sequences are DFQATT and SNEGSKA (reference sequence). CDR3 length: 13 amino acids. The CDR3 bases are TGCAGTGCTAGAGATTCCGGAAGGACTGAAGCTTTCTTT. This gives the protein CSARDSGRTEAFF.

This clonotype occurred a few times. The chain links TRBV5-1 to TRBJ2-1; D gene uncertain. The germline gives CDR1 SGHRS, CDR2 YFSETQ. Deletions cut 4 bases from V and 2 bases from J, with 16 bases between. This CDR3 spans 16 amino acids. The CDR3 loop is CASSPSGEFTYNEQFF. The CDR3 nucleotides read TGCGCCAGCAGCCCCTCTGGGGAATTCACCTACAATGAGCAGTTCTTC.

This clonotype was counted only a few times. Written as DNA, the CDR3 is TGCAGTGCTAGGCCGGGGCTAGCGGTCTACAATGAGCAGTTCTTC. Translated, it gives CSARPGLAVYNEQFF. The chain is built from TRBV20-1 and TRBJ2-1; 7 nucleotides line up with TRBD2. V lost 3 bases, J lost 3 bases, and 8 bases stayed unmatched. Germline assignment: CDR1 DFQATT and CDR2 SNEGSKA (reference sequence). The CDR3 sequence is 15 residues long.

This clonotype was seen more than once but under ten times. The rearrangement uses TRBV20-1 and TRBJ2-1; maybe TRBD2 (6 bases). CDR1 is DFQATT, CDR2 SNEGSKA, per germline (reference sequence). The CDR3 extends over 15 amino acids. Trimming took 7 bases from V and 2 from J, leaving 18 bases between them. This chain's CDR3 is CSGTDGGRPYNEQFF. CDR3 sequence (DNA): TGCAGTGGAACGGATGGGGGGAGACCCTACAATGAGCAGTTCTTC.